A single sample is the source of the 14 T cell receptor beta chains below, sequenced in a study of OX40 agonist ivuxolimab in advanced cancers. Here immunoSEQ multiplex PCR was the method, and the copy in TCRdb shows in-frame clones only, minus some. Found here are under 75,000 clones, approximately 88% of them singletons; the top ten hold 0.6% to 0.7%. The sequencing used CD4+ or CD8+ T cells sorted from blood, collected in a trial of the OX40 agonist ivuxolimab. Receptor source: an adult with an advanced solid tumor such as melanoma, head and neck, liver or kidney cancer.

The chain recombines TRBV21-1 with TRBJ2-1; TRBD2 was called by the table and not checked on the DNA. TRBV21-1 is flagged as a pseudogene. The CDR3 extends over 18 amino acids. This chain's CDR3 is CASMGTRVPPTTYNEQFF. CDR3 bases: TGTGCCAGCATGGGGACTAGGGTTCCACCGACAACCTACAATGAGCAGTTCTTC.

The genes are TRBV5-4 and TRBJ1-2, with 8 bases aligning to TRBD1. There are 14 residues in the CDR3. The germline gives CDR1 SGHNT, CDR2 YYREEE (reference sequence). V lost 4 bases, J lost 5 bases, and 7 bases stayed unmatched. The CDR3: CASSTGQGGYGYTF. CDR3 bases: TGTGCCAGCAGCACCGGACAGGGAGGGTATGGCTACACCTTC.

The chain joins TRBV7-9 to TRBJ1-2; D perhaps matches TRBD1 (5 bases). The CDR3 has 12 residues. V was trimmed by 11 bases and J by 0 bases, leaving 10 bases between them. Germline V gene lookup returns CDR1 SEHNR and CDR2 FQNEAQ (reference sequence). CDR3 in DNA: TGTGCCGGGGGGGACCCTAACTATGGCTACACCTTC. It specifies CAGGDPNYGYTF.

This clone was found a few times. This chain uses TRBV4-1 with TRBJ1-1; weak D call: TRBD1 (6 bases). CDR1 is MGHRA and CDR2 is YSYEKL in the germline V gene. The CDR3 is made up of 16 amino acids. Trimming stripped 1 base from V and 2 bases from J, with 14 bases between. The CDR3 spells CASSQVRSGVNTEAFF. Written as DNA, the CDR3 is TGCGCCAGCAGCCAAGTAAGATCAGGGGTAAACACTGAAGCTTTCTTT.

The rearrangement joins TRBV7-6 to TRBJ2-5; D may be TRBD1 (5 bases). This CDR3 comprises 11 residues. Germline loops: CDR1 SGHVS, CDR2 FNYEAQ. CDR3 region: CACRVRETQYF. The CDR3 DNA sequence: TGTGCGTGCAGGGTACGGGAGACCCAGTACTTC.

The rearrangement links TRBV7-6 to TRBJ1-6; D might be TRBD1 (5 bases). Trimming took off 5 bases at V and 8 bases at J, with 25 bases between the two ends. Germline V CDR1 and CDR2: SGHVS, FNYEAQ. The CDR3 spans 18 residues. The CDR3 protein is CASSQNSGRAAQDSPLHF. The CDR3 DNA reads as TGTGCCAGCAGCCAAAACTCGGGCAGGGCTGCCCAAGATTCACCCCTCCACTTT.

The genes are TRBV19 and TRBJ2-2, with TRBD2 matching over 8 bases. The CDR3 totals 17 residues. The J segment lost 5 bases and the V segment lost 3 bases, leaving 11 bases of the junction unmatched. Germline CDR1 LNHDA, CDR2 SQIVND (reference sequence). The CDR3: CASSMGLLAGRTGELFF. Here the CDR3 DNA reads TGTGCCAGTAGTATGGGCTTGTTAGCGGGAAGGACCGGGGAGCTGTTTTTT.

CDR3: CAWRVGGPGELFF. The DNA of the CDR3 is TGTGCCTGGAGGGTAGGCGGACCCGGGGAGCTGTTTTTT. J is TRBJ2-2 and V is TRBV30; no clear D. Germline values: CDR1 GTSNPN, CDR2 SVGIG (reference sequence). The CDR3 spans 13 residues. V was cut by 3 bases and J by 6 bases, with 11 bases left in between.

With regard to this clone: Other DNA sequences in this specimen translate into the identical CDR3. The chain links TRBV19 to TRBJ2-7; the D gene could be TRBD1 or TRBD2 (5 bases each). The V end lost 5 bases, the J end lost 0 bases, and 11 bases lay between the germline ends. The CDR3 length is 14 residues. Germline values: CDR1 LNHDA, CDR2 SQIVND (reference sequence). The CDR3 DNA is TGTGCCAGTAGTCGGGACCCAAGCTCCTACGAGCAGTACTTC. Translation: CASSRDPSSYEQYF. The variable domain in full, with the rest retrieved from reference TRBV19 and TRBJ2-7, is DGGITQSPKYLFRKEGQNVTLSCEQNLNHDAMYWYRQDPGQGLRLIYYSQIVNDFQKGDIAEGYSVSREKKESFPLTVTSAQKNPTAFYLCASSRDPSSYEQYFGPGTRLTVT.

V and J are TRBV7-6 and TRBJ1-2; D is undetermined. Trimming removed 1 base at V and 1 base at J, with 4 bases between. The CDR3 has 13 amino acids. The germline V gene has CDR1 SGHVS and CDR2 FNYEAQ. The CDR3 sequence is CASSLGGNYGYTF. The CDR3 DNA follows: TGTGCCAGCAGCTTAGGGGGTAACTATGGCTACACCTTC.

CDR3 DNA: TGCGCCAGCAGCTTGGAGGGACAGGGGGCGATTGGCTACACCTTC. Amino acid sequence: CASSLEGQGAIGYTF. The rearrangement joins TRBV5-1 to TRBJ1-2, with 12 positions matching TRBD1. CDR1 is SGHRS, CDR2 YFSETQ, per germline. The CDR3 consists of 15 residues. V was pared by 0 bases and J by 7 bases, with 4 bases of the junction left unmatched. Using reference TRBV5-1 and TRBJ1-2 for the parts outside the CDR3, the full variable domain is KAGVTQTPRYLIKTRGQQVTLSCSPISGHRSVSWYQQTPGQGLQFLFEYFSETQRNKGNFPGRFSGRQFSNSRSEMNVSTLELGDSALYLCASSLEGQGAIGYTFGSGTRLTVV.

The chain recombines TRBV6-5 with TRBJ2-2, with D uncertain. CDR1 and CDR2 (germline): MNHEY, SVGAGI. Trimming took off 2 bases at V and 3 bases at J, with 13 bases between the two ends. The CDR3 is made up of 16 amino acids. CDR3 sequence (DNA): TGTGCCAGCAGTTACCTGGCGGTAGGATACACCGGGGAGCTGTTTTTT. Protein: CASSYLAVGYTGELFF.

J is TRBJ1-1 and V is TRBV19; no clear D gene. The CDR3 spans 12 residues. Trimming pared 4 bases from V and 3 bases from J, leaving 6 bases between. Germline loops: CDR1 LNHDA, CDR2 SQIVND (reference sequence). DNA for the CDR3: TGTGCCAGTAGTACCGACGACACTGAAGCTTTCTTT. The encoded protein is CASSTDDTEAFF.

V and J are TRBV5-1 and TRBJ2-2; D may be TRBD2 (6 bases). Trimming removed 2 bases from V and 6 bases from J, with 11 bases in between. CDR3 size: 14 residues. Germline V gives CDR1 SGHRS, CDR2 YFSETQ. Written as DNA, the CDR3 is TGCGCCAGCAGCTTCGGGAGTGACGCCGGGGAGCTGTTTTTT. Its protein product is CASSFGSDAGELFF.